The source of this TCR beta chain is a study of cytomegalovirus exposure and HLA in healthy donors. Findings of the study overall: Usually a TCR sequence was rare, but some public TCRs were found in many donors. Later analysis placed DRB1 highest and HLA-C lowest in TCR association rates, which differed by HLA locus. When the data were analyzed later, several of the most significant clusters appeared to be linked to common viral pathogens.

Use of 60 Vbeta and 13 Jbeta primers characterized the PCR. Here immunoSEQ multiplex PCR was the method, and the copy in TCRdb shows in-frame clones only, minus some. Among around 100,000 clones listed, roughly 71% were seen once. The ends lost 7 bases at V and 1 base at J; junction bases unmatched: 2. The CDR3 length is 13 residues. CDR1 is MNHNS and CDR2 is SASEGT in the germline V gene. This clone was seen a handful of times. What it recognizes is unknown. This chain uses TRBV6-1 with TRBJ2-5; TRBD2 matches 8 bases. Sequencing was performed on PBMCs. The sequence was obtained from a middle-aged man in good health and CMV-seropositive. CDR3 loop: CASISGAQETQYF. CDR3 nucleotide sequence: TGTGCCAGCATTAGCGGGGCCCAAGAGACCCAGTACTTC.